Shown below are 5 T cell receptor beta chains from a single sample sequenced in a study of blood T cell repertoires in COVID-19. Some clones are missing from TCRdb's copy, which holds only in-frame ones; the method was immunoSEQ multiplex PCR. The table shows 110,000 to 150,000 clones, with over 80% occurring only once. Sequencing was done on a sample of PBMCs or T cells enriched from blood (not recorded which). These receptors were collected from a woman aged 40 to 55 who had recovered from COVID-19.

The chain has TRBV2 and TRBJ2-7, with D perhaps matching TRBD2 (7 bases). The CDR3 is 13 amino acids. Trimming took 8 bases from V and 0 from J, leaving 11 bases between them. CDR1 and CDR2 (germline): SNHLY, FYNNEI. CDR3 nucleotide sequence: TGTGCCAGCGGGAGGGGGGCCTCCTACGAGCAGTACTTC. This translates into CASGRGASYEQYF. Together with reference TRBV2 and TRBJ2-7, the CDR3 gives the full variable domain: EPEVTQTPSHQVTQMGQEVILRCVPISNHLYFYWYRQILGQKVEFLVSFYNNEISEKSEIFDDQFSVERPDGSNFTLKIRSTKLEDSAMYFCASGRGASYEQYFGPGTRLTVT.

The chain combines TRBV4-1 with TRBJ2-3, with 8 positions matching TRBD2. The germline V gene has CDR1 MGHRA and CDR2 YSYEKL. This CDR3 comprises 16 residues. After removal of 4 bases from V and 1 base from J, the junction contained 7 bases not matched to a gene. In DNA, the CDR3 is TGCGCCAGCAGCCGCAGCCTAGCGGGCCGCACAGATACGCAGTATTTT. Protein sequence: CASSRSLAGRTDTQYF.

This clone has just one count. V gene TRBV3-1 (or the pseudogene TRBV3-2) combines with J gene TRBJ2-5; no clear D gene. There are 13 residues in the CDR3. V lost 4 bases to trimming and J lost 5 bases, with 11 bases between them. Germline-derived CDR1 and CDR2 are LGHDT and YNNKEL (reference sequence). DNA of the CDR3: TGTGCCAGCAGCCCATACACAGAGGAGACCCAGTACTTC. It encodes CASSPYTEETQYF.

This clone was seen once. For the CDR3, the DNA is TGTGCCAGCAGTGAAACGGGGTGGGAAACTGAAGCTTTCTTT. This codes for CASSETGWETEAFF. V usage is TRBV6-1 and J usage is TRBJ1-1; no clear D gene. The CDR3 has 14 amino acids. V was trimmed by 2 bases and J by 5 bases, leaving 12 bases between them. Germline V gene sequence: CDR1 MNHNS, CDR2 SASEGT.

This chain links TRBV10-3 with TRBJ2-1, with TRBD2 matching 12 bases. The CDR3 sequence is 17 residues long. The germline CDR1 and CDR2 sequences are ENHRY and SYGVKD. V dropped 1 base and J dropped 6; count of bases not matched to a gene: 7. Here the CDR3 DNA reads TGTGCCATCAGTGAGTACCTAGCGGGAGGGCGTTTCAATGAGCAGTTCTTC. The encoded protein is CAISEYLAGGRFNEQFF.